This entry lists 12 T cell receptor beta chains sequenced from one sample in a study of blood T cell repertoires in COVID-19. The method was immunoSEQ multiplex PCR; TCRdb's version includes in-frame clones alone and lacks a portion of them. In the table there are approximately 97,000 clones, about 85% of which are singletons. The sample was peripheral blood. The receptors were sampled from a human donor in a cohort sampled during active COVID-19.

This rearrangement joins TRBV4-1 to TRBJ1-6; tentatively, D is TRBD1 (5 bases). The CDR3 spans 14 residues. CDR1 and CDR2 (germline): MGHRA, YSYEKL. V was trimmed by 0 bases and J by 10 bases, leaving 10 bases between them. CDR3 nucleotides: TGCGCCAGCAGCCAAGATGATGGGGGGTCACCCCTCCACTTT. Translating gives CASSQDDGGSPLHF.

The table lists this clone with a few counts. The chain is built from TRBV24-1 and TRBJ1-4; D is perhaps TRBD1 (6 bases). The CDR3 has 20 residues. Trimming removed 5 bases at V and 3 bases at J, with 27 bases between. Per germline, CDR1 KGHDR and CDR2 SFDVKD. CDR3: CATSAAIREGRGRPNEKLFF. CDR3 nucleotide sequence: TGTGCCACCAGTGCCGCAATTAGAGAGGGCAGGGGTCGTCCTAATGAAAAACTGTTTTTT.

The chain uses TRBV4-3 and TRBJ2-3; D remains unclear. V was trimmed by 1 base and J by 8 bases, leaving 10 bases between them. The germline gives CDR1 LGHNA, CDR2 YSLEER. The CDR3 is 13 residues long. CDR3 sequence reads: CASSQARYPTQYF. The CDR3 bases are TGCGCCAGCAGCCAAGCCAGGTATCCTACGCAGTATTTT.

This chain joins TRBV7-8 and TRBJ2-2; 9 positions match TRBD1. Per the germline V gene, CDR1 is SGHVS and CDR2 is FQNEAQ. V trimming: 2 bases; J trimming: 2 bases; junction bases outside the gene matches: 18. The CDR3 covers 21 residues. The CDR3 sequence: CASSLYPRDRVLRRNTGELFF. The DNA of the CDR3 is TGTGCCAGCAGCTTATACCCCCGGGACAGGGTGCTGCGACGTAACACCGGGGAGCTGTTTTTT.

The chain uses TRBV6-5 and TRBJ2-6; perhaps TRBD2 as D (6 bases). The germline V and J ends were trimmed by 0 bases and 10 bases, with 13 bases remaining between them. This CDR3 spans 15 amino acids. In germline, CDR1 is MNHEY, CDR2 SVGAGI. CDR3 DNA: TGTGCCAGCAGTTACTCGGGGGGACGACGGAACGTCCTGACTTTC. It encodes CASSYSGGRRNVLTF.

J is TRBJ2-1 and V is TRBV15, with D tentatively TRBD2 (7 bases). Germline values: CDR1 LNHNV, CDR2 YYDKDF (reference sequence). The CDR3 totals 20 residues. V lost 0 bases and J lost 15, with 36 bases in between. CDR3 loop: CATSRDRSGGGGSFYNNAFF. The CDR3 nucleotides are TGTGCCACCAGCAGAGATCGAAGCGGAGGGGGGGGTTCTTTTTACAATAACGCGTTCTTC.

The CDR3 is CASRGPTRAGELFF. DNA for the CDR3: TGTGCCAGCAGAGGCCCAACGAGGGCCGGGGAGCTGTTTTTT. This chain links TRBV19 with TRBJ2-2; D may be TRBD2 (5 bases). The V end was cut by 9 bases, the J end by 6 bases, with 17 bases between. Germline-derived CDR1 and CDR2 are LNHDA and SQIVND (reference sequence). The CDR3 is made up of 14 amino acids. The entire variable domain, with the rest obtained from reference TRBV19 and TRBJ2-2, is as follows: DGGITQSPKYLFRKEGQNVTLSCEQNLNHDAMYWYRQDPGQGLRLIYYSQIVNDFQKGDIAEGYSVSREKKESFPLTVTSAQKNPTAFYLCASRGPTRAGELFFGEGSRLTVL.

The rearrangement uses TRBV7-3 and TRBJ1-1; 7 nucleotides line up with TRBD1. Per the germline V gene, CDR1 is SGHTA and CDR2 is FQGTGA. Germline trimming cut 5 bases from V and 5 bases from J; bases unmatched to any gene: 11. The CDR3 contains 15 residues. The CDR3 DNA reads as TGTGCCAGCAGCGCCCTTCCAGGGGGAATGACTGAAGCTTTCTTT. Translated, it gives CASSALPGGMTEAFF.

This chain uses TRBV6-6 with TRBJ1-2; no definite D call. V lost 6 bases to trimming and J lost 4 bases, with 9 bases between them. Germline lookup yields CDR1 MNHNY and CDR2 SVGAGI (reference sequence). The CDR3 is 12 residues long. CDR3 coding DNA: TGTGCCAGCAGCTCGGTACTCTATGGCTACACCTTC. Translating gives CASSSVLYGYTF.

The chain's CDR3 is CAISGRKDGIEYF. CDR3 DNA sequence: TGTGCCATCAGTGGGAGGAAGGACGGGATTGAGTACTTC. The rearrangement joins TRBV10-3 to TRBJ2-4; weak D call: TRBD2 (5 bases). Germline CDR1 and CDR2: ENHRY and SYGVKD. The CDR3 length is 13 residues. Trimming removed 4 bases at V and 14 bases at J, with 18 bases between.

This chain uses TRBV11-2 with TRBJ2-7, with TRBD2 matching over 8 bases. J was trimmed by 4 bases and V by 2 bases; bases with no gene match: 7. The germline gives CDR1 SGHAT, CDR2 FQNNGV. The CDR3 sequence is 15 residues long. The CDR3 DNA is TGTGCCAGCAGCTTATCTGGGAGCGGGAGATACGAGCAGTACTTC. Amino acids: CASSLSGSGRYEQYF.

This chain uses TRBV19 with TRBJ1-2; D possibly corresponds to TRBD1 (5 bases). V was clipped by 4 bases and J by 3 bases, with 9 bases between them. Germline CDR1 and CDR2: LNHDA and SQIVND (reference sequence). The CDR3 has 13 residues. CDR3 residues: CASSNSRDYGYTF. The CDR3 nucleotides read TGTGCCAGTAGTAACTCCAGGGACTATGGCTACACCTTC.